The clone carrying this T cell receptor beta chain appeared many times. This entry is derived from a study of regulatory T cells in long-lasting Graves disease. Germline-derived CDR1 and CDR2 are MNHNS and SASEGT. Trimming took off 5 bases at V and 4 bases at J, with 18 bases between the two ends. This CDR3 has 15 amino acids. With iRepertoire HTBI primers and Arm-PCR of CDR3 regions, TCR beta libraries were built. From the multiplex PCR reads, TCRdb called clonotypes with MiXCR, one entry per CDR3 protein. The sample yields hundreds of thousands of distinct CDR3 sequences, 12% seen once. Time point in this sample: newly diagnosed GD, antithyroid drugs for less than 3 months. Isolated PBMC RNA provided the starting material for the TCR library. This sample was shared with a second study, whose subject was T cells in Graves' hyperthyroidism and ophthalmopathy.

V usage is TRBV6-1 and J usage is TRBJ2-7; maybe TRBD2 (7 bases). This receptor was taken from a woman aged 25-40 years with Graves disease. The sample in question was peripheral blood mononuclear cells (PBMCs), obtained at new diagnosis, from a patient treated with antithyroid drugs. DNA for the CDR3: TGTGCCAGCAGTAGCGTCGGGGAGGGACAATACGAGCAGTACTTC. Translation: CASSSVGEGQYEQYF.